This T cell receptor beta chain was recovered during a study of patients and donors after allogeneic stem cell transplantation. One entry per CDR3 protein results from TCRdb running MiXCR on the RT-PCR reads. The repertoire includes 390,000 or so distinct CDR3 sequences, 15% to 20% of them detected once, and 7.2% sits in the top ten. This clonotype originated in a human donor who was either an allogeneic HSCT recipient or a stem cell or donor lymphocyte infusion donor (not recorded which). It is not recorded whose cells these are; they may come from a transplant donor. Specimen: blood, either unsorted or a sorted T cell fraction (not recorded which).

CDR3 protein: CATTRVRTGELFF. For the CDR3, the DNA is TGTGCCACCACCCGGGTCCGGACCGGGGAGCTGTTTTTT. The V call is TRBV12-3 or TRBV12-4, the J call TRBJ2-2, with unresolved D. V lost 10 bases and J lost 5, with 14 bases in between. CDR3 length: 13 residues.